A single sample is the source of the 14 T cell receptor beta chains below, sequenced in a study of cytomegalovirus exposure and HLA in healthy donors (dated by TCRdb to 2015 to 2018). The method behind the library was the immunoSEQ multiplex PCR assay. A mixture of 60 forward primers for TCR Vbeta segments and 13 reverse primers for TCR Jbeta segments was used in the multiplex PCR. TCRdb retrieved this table from immuneACCESS and kept in-frame rearrangements only. Not all clones are present; in checked studies, unresolved V genes account for under half, and no reason is known for the remainder. This sample's table carries some 200,000 clones. Jointly, the top ten make up about 0.81% of the sample. The sample was PBMCs. These receptors were taken from a woman under 30 in good health and CMV-seropositive.

This rearrangement joins TRBV7-9 to TRBJ2-5, with D perhaps matching TRBD2 (5 bases). Germline V gives CDR1 SEHNR, CDR2 FQNEAQ (reference sequence). V was trimmed by 5 bases and J by 5 bases, leaving 12 bases between them. This CDR3 is 13 amino acids long. The CDR3 here is CASSPRGLETQYF. The CDR3 bases are TGTGCCAGCAGCCCAAGAGGGTTGGAGACCCAGTACTTC.

The chain couples TRBV28 to TRBJ2-5; 12 nucleotides agree with TRBD1. CDR1 MDHEN and CDR2 SYDVKM come from the germline V gene. Germline trimming cut 8 bases from V and 6 bases from J; bases unmatched to any gene: 16. The CDR3 extends over 17 amino acids. The CDR3 loop is CASVTFSGTGGEKTQYF. CDR3 in DNA: TGTGCCAGCGTCACCTTTTCGGGGACAGGGGGCGAAAAGACCCAGTACTTC.

The gene calls are TRBV2 and TRBJ2-6, with D maybe TRBD1 (5 bases). The germline V gene encodes CDR1 SNHLY and CDR2 FYNNEI. The V gene lost 7 bases and the J gene lost 0 bases, with 10 bases spanning the gap. The CDR3 spans 15 residues. The CDR3 coding sequence is TGTGCCAGCAACGCAGGGAACTCTGGGGCCAACGTCCTGACTTTC. Amino acid sequence: CASNAGNSGANVLTF.

DNA for the CDR3: TGTGCCTGGAGTGGGAGCGCAAAAGAGACCCAGTACTTC. It translates to CAWSGSAKETQYF. The chain couples TRBV30 to TRBJ2-5; D unresolved. This CDR3 comprises 13 residues. Germline loops: CDR1 GTSNPN, CDR2 SVGIG (reference sequence). Trimming removed 1 base from V and 3 bases from J, with 9 bases in between.

The chain couples TRBV10-1 to TRBJ2-5; 11 bases match TRBD2. The CDR3 covers 14 residues. J lost 6 bases, V lost 5 bases, and 5 bases had no gene match. CDR1 and CDR2 from the germline V gene are WNHNN and SYGVQD (reference sequence). The CDR3 sequence is CASSSTSGSKTQYF. The DNA for the CDR3 is TGCGCCAGCAGTTCTACTAGCGGGAGCAAGACCCAGTACTTC.

The genes are TRBV10-3 and TRBJ1-2, with 7 bases aligning to TRBD1. The CDR3 runs 15 residues. The V gene end was trimmed by 4 bases and the J gene end by 6 bases; junction bases not matched to a gene: 11. Per the germline V gene, CDR1 is ENHRY and CDR2 is SYGVKD. As DNA, the CDR3 is TGTGCCATCAGTGCGTCCCGGGACAGTTTCGATGGCTACACCTTC. Amino acid sequence: CAISASRDSFDGYTF.

The J gene is TRBJ1-5, the V gene TRBV2; 8 nucleotides agree with TRBD1. The CDR3 runs 16 residues. CDR1 is SNHLY and CDR2 is FYNNEI in the germline V gene. Trimming took 8 bases from V and 0 from J; bases not matched to a gene: 9. CDR3 loop: CASGTGQDYSNQPQHF. In nucleotides, the CDR3 is TGTGCCAGCGGAACGGGACAGGACTATAGCAATCAGCCCCAGCATTTT.

The chain links TRBV6-5 to TRBJ1-2; TRBD1 aligns across 9 bases. This CDR3 has 12 residues. V dropped 8 bases and J dropped 2; count of bases not matched to a gene: 0. CDR1 and CDR2 from the germline V gene are MNHEY and SVGAGI. CDR3 amino acids: CASGTGNYGYTF. CDR3 DNA sequence: TGTGCCAGCGGGACAGGGAACTATGGCTACACCTTC.

The CDR3 sequence is CASSLLAGAIYNEQFF. The CDR3 DNA is TGTGCCAGCAGCCTCCTAGCGGGGGCCATCTACAATGAGCAGTTCTTC. This chain uses TRBV7-6 with TRBJ2-1; 10 nucleotides match TRBD2. The CDR3 has 16 amino acids. Losses at the gene ends were 5 bases for V and 3 bases for J; bases not matched to a gene: 7. Germline V gene lookup returns CDR1 SGHVS and CDR2 FNYEAQ. Full variable domain (rest looked up from reference TRBV7-6 and TRBJ2-1): GAGVSQSPRYKVTKRGQDVALRCDPISGHVSLYWYRQALGQGPEFLTYFNYEAQQDKSGLPNDRFSAERPEGSISTLTIQRTEQRDSAMYRCASSLLAGAIYNEQFFGPGTRLTVL.

The V gene is TRBV13, the J gene TRBJ1-6; TRBD1 matches at 8 bases. After removal of 5 bases from V and 7 bases from J, the junction contained 4 bases not matched to a gene. Germline values: CDR1 PRHDT, CDR2 FYEKMQ (reference sequence). CDR3 length: 14 residues. In DNA, the CDR3 is TGTGCCAGCAGCGCCCGGGACAGGAATTCACCCCTCCACTTT. This translates into CASSARDRNSPLHF.

The chain has TRBV6-1 and TRBJ2-1; no clear D. Germline CDR1 reads MNHNS; CDR2 reads SASEGT. The ends were cut back, 5 bases at V and 7 bases at J, with 9 bases in the middle. The CDR3 covers 12 residues. CDR3 region: CASSPLGNEQFF. The CDR3 nucleotides are TGTGCCAGCAGTCCCCTCGGGAATGAGCAGTTCTTC.

The gene calls are TRBV6-5 and TRBJ2-5; D possibly corresponds to TRBD2 (6 bases). Germline loops: CDR1 MNHEY, CDR2 SVGAGI. CDR3 length: 14 residues. Trimming removed 1 base at V and 4 bases at J, with 10 bases between. The CDR3 loop is CASSYLGLSETQYF. In DNA form, the CDR3 reads TGTGCCAGCAGTTACTTGGGACTTTCAGAGACCCAGTACTTC.

The chain couples TRBV5-4 to TRBJ1-4; D might be TRBD1 (6 bases). V dropped 3 bases and J dropped 8 bases, with 14 bases sitting between them. Germline CDR1 reads SGHNT; CDR2 reads YYREEE (reference sequence). This CDR3 has 14 residues. CDR3 loop: CASSSGGPREKLFF. DNA of the CDR3: TGTGCCAGCAGCTCGGGGGGCCCCAGGGAAAAACTGTTTTTT.

This chain connects TRBV11-2 to TRBJ2-7; TRBD2 is a possible D gene (5 bases). Trimming removed 4 bases at V and 4 bases at J, with 17 bases between. The CDR3 totals 15 residues. Germline CDR1 SGHAT, CDR2 FQNNGV. CDR3 DNA sequence: TGTGCCAGCAGCTCGAATCGGAGGAGTACATACGAGCAGTACTTC. This translates into CASSSNRRSTYEQYF.